This TCR beta chain was documented in a study of blood T cell repertoires in COVID-19 (dated by TCRdb to the early 2020s). General notes on the study: The collaborator samples originated in the United States, Italy and Spain and spanned the acute and convalescent phases of COVID-19. The prospective study material was composed of cDNA or gDNA derived from T cells, B-cell-depleted T cells, or PBMCs. Deeply sampled blood TCRbeta repertoires from subjects exposed to, actively infected with, or recovered from COVID-19 were included in the dataset. The repertoires were released in a freely available public database intended as a resource for research on the immune response to SARS-CoV-2. Samples were obtained from the ongoing ImmuneRACE study (first 160 participants) and from about 1,300 subjects provided by 6 global collaborators. Sample metadata almost always included a de-identified subject ID, COVID-19 status, age in years and sex. Where HLA class I and class II types were available, the types were taken from metadata supplied by the sample provider, not from assay-based typing. Paper-wide results and their limitations: Clinical and demographic metadata were provided uncurated, with the amount varying by source and participant.

As for this clone: It has no known antigen specificity. Per-base qualities were not stored, and no clone one base away is much larger.

Cut back by 5 bases and 1 base, the V and J ends lie 8 bases apart. Including the terminal cysteine and phenylalanine, the CDR3 comprises 13 residues. Only the CDR3 region is kept as DNA, spanning 39 bases read in frame from base 1. The germline V gene encodes CDR1 SEHNR and CDR2 FQNEAQ (reference sequence). The immunoSEQ Assay, a bias-controlled multiplex PCR, was used to amplify TCRbeta CDR3 regions from genomic DNA. The study's processing was this. The number of nucleated cells in each sample was estimated by amplification of reference gene primers within the assay. To quantify the absolute abundance of each unique TCRbeta CDR3 rearrangement, sequence reads were collapsed and filtered. For each sample, productive Simpson clonality was calculated by taking the square root of Simpson's diversity index across productive rearrangements. As stored in TCRdb, this immuneACCESS dataset retains in-frame rearrangements with V and J assigned. A fraction of the clones does not appear; measured against another copy, unresolved V genes explain less than half of the discrepancy, and the remainder lacks a known reason. V and J calls and clone size are those listed in that table; D and trimming were worked out from the DNA. In this sample the table shows 220,000 or so clones, approximately 81% of which occur a single time. Jointly, the top ten make up around 20% of the sample.

Collaborating institutions collected whole blood in K2EDTA tubes following their own protocols. Collaborator samples were shipped for TCRbeta analysis as frozen whole blood, isolated PBMCs, or DNA extracted from either sample type. Sequenced input: peripheral blood. The rearranged segments are TRBV7-9 and TRBJ2-5; the D region possibly corresponds to TRBD1 (6 bases align). This receptor was taken from a young man with active or convalescent COVID-19. The nucleotide sequence reads TGTGCCAGCAGCCAGGGGACCCAAGAGACCCAGTACTTC. The resulting protein is CASSQGTQETQYF.